These 9 T cell receptor beta chains share one sample of origin, sequenced in a study of technical replicates of blood from a few donors. Some clones are missing from TCRdb's copy, which holds only in-frame ones; the method was immunoSEQ multiplex PCR. The sample consists of just over 80,000 clones, 96% of them appearing once. Sequencing used T cells isolated from PBMCs. The receptors here all came from a human donor in good health.

The chain recombines TRBV28 with TRBJ2-7, with TRBD1 matching 8 bases. The CDR3 spans 15 residues. The ends lost 6 bases at V and 3 bases at J; junction bases unmatched: 10. Germline V gene data show CDR1 as MDHEN and CDR2 as SYDVKM. The CDR3 spells CASSRLGQGHYEQYF. CDR3 sequence (DNA): TGTGCCAGCAGCAGGTTAGGACAGGGTCACTACGAGCAGTACTTC.

The genes are TRBV4-1 and TRBJ2-5; D not certain. The CDR3 sequence is 13 residues long. Germline loops: CDR1 MGHRA, CDR2 YSYEKL. V lost 4 bases, J lost 2 bases, and 8 bases lay in between. The CDR3 DNA reads as TGCGCCAGCAGCCTCGCCCGGCAAGAGACCCAGTACTTC. It translates to CASSLARQETQYF.

The J gene is TRBJ2-2, the V gene TRBV28; D is ambiguous. The ends were cut back, 4 bases at V and 8 bases at J, with 8 bases in the middle. Looked up from germline, CDR1 is MDHEN and CDR2 is SYDVKM. The CDR3 totals 12 residues. As DNA, the CDR3 is TGTGCCAGCAGTTCCCTGAGGGGGGAGCTGTTTTTT. Translated: CASSSLRGELFF.

The CDR3 reads CASTDGGNLYEQYF. The CDR3 DNA is TGTGCCAGCACGGACGGGGGAAACCTCTACGAGCAGTACTTC. V gene TRBV2 combines with J gene TRBJ2-7; TRBD2 might be the D (6 bases). The CDR3 is made up of 14 amino acids. Trimming pared 7 bases from V and 3 bases from J, leaving 16 bases between. Germline assignment: CDR1 SNHLY and CDR2 FYNNEI.

V is TRBV2 and J is TRBJ1-5, with TRBD1 matching over 10 bases. After removal of 6 bases from V and 7 bases from J, the junction contained 6 bases not matched to a gene. Per the germline V gene, CDR1 is SNHLY and CDR2 is FYNNEI. The CDR3 is made up of 14 amino acids. This CDR3 is CASSPTGGDQPQHF. DNA of the CDR3: TGTGCCAGCAGCCCGACAGGGGGCGACCAGCCCCAGCATTTT. The whole variable domain, remainder taken from reference TRBV2 and TRBJ1-5, is EPEVTQTPSHQVTQMGQEVILRCVPISNHLYFYWYRQILGQKVEFLVSFYNNEISEKSEIFDDQFSVERPDGSNFTLKIRSTKLEDSAMYFCASSPTGGDQPQHFGDGTRLSIL.

The chain combines TRBV9 with TRBJ2-7, with D possibly being TRBD2 (7 bases). The CDR3 is 15 residues long. V lost 5 bases, J lost 2 bases, and 17 bases lay in between. Germline values: CDR1 SGDLS, CDR2 YYNGEE. The CDR3 DNA is TGTGCCAGCAGGGGGGGGCTAGCGGAACCCTACGAGCAGTACTTC. This codes for CASRGGLAEPYEQYF.

This clone was counted a single time. The J gene is TRBJ2-7, the V gene TRBV6-6; TRBD2 matches at 8 bases. The CDR3 totals 15 residues. V lost 4 bases to trimming and J lost 5 bases; unmatched junction nucleotides: 10. Germline CDR1 reads MNHNY; CDR2 reads SVGAGI (reference sequence). The CDR3 coding sequence is TGTGCCAGCAGTTGGGAGCGGGAGAGAGAGGACGAGCAGTACTTC. It translates to CASSWEREREDEQYF.

The V gene is TRBV5-4, the J gene TRBJ2-5, with 10 bases matching TRBD2. The CDR3 sequence is 18 residues long. Losses at the gene ends were 4 bases for V and 4 bases for J; bases not matched to a gene: 16. The V gene's germline CDR1 is SGHNT and CDR2 YYREEE (reference sequence). Written as DNA, the CDR3 is TGTGCCAGCAGCCGAGGAGCGGGAGGGCCCGCCGGAGCAGAGACCCAGTACTTC. Translating gives CASSRGAGGPAGAETQYF. The full variable domain, in which reference TRBV5-4 and TRBJ2-5 provide the parts outside the CDR3, is ETGVTQSPTHLIKTRGQQVTLRCSSQSGHNTVSWYQQALGQGPQFIFQYYREEENGRGNFPPRFSGLQFPNYSSELNVNALELDDSALYLCASSRGAGGPAGAETQYFGPGTRLLVL.

The chain couples TRBV27 to TRBJ1-5; 8 bases line up with TRBD1. The CDR3 consists of 15 residues. The V and J ends lost 6 bases and 5 bases, in that order; junction bases with no gene match: 9. Germline V gene sequence: CDR1 MNHEY, CDR2 SMNVEV (reference sequence). The CDR3 region has the DNA TGTGCCAGCAGCCGACGGACAGGGTTAGATCAGCCCCAGCATTTT. This codes for CASSRRTGLDQPQHF.